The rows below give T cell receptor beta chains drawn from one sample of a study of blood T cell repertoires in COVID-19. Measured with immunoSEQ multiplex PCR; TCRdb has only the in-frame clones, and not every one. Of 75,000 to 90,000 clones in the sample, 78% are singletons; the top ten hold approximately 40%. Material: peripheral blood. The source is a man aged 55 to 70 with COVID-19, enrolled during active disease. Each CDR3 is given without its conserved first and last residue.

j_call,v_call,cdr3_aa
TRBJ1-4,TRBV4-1,ASSQQGGVQANEKLF
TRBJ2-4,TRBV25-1,ASSATGTDFKNIQY
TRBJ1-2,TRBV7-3,ASSLQGTSPYGYT
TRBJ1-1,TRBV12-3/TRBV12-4,ASKFRGGPEAF
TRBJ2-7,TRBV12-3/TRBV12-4,ASSFQGYEQY
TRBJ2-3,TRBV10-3,AISESPRDTQY
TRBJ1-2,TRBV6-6,ASSSTGPNYGYT
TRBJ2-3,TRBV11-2,ASSPDRVPDTQY
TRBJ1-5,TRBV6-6,ASILGGRDRDQPQH
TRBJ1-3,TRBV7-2,ASSLVPGSGNTIY
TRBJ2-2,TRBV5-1,ASRGQGAAGELF
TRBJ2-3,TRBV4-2,ASSHGGSGATDTQY
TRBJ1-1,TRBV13,ASSPRYFLQAF
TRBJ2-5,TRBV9,ASSASGRAPETQY
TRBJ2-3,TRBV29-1,SVPQGARPTDTQY
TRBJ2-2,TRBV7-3,ASSLTDRGATGELF
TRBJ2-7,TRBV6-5,ASRGTSGGEQY
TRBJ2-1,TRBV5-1,ASSLVLASEQF
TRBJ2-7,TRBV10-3,AISPLAGVGYEQY
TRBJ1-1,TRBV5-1,ASSPRDSYMNTEAF
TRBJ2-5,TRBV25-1,ASSIQGISEETQY
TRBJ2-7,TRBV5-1,ASRWLAELSYEQY
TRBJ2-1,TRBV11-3,ASSLAFGAHEQF
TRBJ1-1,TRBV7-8,ASSLALVELTEAF
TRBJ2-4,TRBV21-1,ASNLRTAGAKNIQY
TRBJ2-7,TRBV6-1,ASSLGQGLDEQY
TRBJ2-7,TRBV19,ASSARQGLWTSGSGEQY
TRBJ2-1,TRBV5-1,ASSPGTSGGAEQF
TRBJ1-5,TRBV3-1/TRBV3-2,ASSRGIGANQPQH
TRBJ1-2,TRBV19,ASSPGQGGYGYT
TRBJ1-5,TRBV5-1,ASSVGVRGSNQPQH
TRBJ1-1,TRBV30,AMHRGRGEAF
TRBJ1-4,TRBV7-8,ASSRAGAEKLF
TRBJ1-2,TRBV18,ASSRTGTGFGYT
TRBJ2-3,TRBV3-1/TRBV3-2,ASISSDSRMRTDTQY
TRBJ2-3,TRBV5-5,ASRLGGGGRALPGY
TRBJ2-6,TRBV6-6,ASRKDSSGANVLT
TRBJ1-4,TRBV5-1,ASSLRGHGIIELF
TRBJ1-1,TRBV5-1,ASSLLAGRGNTEAF
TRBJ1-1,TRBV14,ASSQVTGEAF
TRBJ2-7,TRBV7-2,ASSVASSGGLYEQY